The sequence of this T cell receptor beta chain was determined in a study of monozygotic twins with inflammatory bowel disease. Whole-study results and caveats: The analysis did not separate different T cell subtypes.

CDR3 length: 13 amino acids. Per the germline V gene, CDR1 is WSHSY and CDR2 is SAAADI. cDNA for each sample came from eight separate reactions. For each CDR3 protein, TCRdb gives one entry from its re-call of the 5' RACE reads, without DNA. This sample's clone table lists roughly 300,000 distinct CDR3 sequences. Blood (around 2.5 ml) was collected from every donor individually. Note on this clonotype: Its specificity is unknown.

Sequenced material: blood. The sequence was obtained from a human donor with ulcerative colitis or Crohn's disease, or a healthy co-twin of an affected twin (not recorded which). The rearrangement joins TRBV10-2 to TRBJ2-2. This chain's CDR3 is CASSESRTGELFF.